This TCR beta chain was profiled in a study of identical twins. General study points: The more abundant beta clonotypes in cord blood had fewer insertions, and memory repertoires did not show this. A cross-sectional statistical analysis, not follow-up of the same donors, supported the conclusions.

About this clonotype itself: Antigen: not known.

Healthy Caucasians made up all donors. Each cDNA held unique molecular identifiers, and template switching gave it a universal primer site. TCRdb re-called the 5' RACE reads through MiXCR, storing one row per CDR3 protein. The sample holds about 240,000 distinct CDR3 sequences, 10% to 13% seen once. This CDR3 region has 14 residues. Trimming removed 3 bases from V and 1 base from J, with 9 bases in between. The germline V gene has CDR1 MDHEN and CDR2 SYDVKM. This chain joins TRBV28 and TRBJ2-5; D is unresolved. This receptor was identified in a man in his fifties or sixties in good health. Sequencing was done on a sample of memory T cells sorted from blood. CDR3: CASSFPRIQETQYF. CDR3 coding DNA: TGTGCCAGCAGTTTCCCGAGGATCCAAGAGACCCAGTACTTC. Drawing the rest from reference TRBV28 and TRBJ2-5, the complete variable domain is DVKVTQSSRYLVKRTGEKVFLECVQDMDHENMFWYRQDPGLGLRLIYFSYDVKMKEKGDIPEGYSVSREKKERFSLILESASTNQTSMYLCASSFPRIQETQYFGPGTRLLVL.